What follows is one T cell receptor beta chain and its context. TCRdb processed the RT-PCR reads anew with MiXCR; each CDR3 protein has one entry. This table holds about 5,600 distinct CDR3 sequences, under 8.5% found once. Trimming left V 5 bases short and J 9 bases short, with 23 bases between. Germline values: CDR1 LNHNV, CDR2 YYDKDF (reference sequence). The CDR3 consists of 16 residues. The data belong to a study of immune reconstitution after stem cell transplant in scleroderma. The source is a male donor with systemic sclerosis. V gene TRBV15 combines with J gene TRBJ1-5; no firm D call. This sample was obtained before or after autologous hematopoietic stem cell transplantation (not recorded which). CDR3 in DNA: TGTGCCACCAGCTCAAAGTCCGGACTGGGCCGGCGGCCCCAGCATTTT. This codes for CATSSKSGLGRRPQHF.